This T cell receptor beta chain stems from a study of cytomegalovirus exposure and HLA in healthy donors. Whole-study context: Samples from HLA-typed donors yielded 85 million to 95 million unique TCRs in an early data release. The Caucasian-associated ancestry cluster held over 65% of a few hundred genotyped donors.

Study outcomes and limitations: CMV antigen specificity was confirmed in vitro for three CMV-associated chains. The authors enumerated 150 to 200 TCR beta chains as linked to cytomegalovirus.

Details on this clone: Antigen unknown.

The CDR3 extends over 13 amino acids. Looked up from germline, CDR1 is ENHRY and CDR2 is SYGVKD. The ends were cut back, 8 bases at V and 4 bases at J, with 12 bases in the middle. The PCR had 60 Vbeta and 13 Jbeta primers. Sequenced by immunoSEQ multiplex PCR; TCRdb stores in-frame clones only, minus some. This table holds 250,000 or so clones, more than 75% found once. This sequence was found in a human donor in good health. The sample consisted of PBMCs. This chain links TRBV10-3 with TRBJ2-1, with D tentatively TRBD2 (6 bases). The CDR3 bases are TGTGCCATCCGGGGCGGGGCATACAATGAGCAGTTCTTC. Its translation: CAIRGGAYNEQFF.